This T cell receptor beta chain was obtained from a study of T cell responses to AZD1222 COVID-19 vaccine. Study summary: Pooled in the analysis were second doses at about 4 or about 12 weeks. Whole-study findings and limits: Close to half of spike-specific TCRs reportedly recognize unmutated variant regions. Sampling that yielded the repertoires occurred only after the peak T cell response. After two AZD1222 doses, spike-specific TCR breadth and depth rose versus day 0.

About this clone itself: Its antigen is not identified.

Method: immunoSEQ multiplex PCR; TCRdb's copy keeps in-frame clones and lacks some. The sample comprises roughly 120,000 clones, around 85% of which are singletons, and over 5.5% rests with the top ten. CDR1 SGHRS and CDR2 YFSETQ come from the germline V gene. The ends were cut back, 0 bases at V and 5 bases at J, with 17 bases in the middle. This CDR3 is built from 16 residues. The TCR sequence derives from an adult in good health. J is TRBJ1-1 and V is TRBV5-1; TRBD1 might be the D (5 bases). The sequencing here drew on peripheral blood, taken on day 0 of AZD1222 vaccination. CDR3 bases: TGCGCCAGCAGCTTGGCCGCCCAGGGAAGGGGTACTGAAGCTTTCTTT. Its protein is CASSLAAQGRGTEAFF.